This T cell receptor (beta chain) was sequenced for a study of blood T cells in healthy people across ages. Study-level results: A greater number of naive CD4+ cells and higher diversity distinguished long-lived donors from aged donors. Among T cells, TCR beta diversity per million cells dropped roughly linearly as age rose.

Together with a sample-barcoded 5' primer, a J-beta primer mix was included in a second PCR lasting roughly 6 to 12 cycles. A single record per CDR3 protein comes from TCRdb applying MiXCR to the 5' RACE reads. Here the sample spans hundreds of thousands of distinct CDR3 sequences, roughly half being singletons. Trimming left V 4 bases short and J 2 bases short, with 8 bases between. This CDR3 has 13 amino acids. Germline CDR1 is SGHDN and CDR2 is FVKESK. Many counts were recorded for this clonotype. Its antigen is unknown. Material for sequencing was blood. The chain recombines TRBV14 with TRBJ2-5, with D uncertain. This TCR was sampled from a woman aged 80 or older in good health. CDR3 in DNA: TGTGCCAGCAGCCCACAAGATCAAGAGACCCAGTACTTC. This encodes CASSPQDQETQYF.